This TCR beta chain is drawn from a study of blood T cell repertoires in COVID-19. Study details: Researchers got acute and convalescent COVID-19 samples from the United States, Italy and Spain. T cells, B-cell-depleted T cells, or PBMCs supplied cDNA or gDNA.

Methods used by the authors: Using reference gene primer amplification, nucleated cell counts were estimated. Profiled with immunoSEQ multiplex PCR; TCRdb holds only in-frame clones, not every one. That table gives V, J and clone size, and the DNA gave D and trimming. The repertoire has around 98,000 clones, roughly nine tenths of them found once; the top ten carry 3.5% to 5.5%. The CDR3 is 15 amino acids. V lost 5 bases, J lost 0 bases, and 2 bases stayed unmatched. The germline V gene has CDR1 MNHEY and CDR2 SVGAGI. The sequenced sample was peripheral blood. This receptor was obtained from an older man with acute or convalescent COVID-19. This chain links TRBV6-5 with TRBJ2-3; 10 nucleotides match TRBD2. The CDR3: CASSTTSGSTDTQYF. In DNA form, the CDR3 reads TGTGCCAGCAGTACGACTAGCGGGAGCACAGATACGCAGTATTTT.